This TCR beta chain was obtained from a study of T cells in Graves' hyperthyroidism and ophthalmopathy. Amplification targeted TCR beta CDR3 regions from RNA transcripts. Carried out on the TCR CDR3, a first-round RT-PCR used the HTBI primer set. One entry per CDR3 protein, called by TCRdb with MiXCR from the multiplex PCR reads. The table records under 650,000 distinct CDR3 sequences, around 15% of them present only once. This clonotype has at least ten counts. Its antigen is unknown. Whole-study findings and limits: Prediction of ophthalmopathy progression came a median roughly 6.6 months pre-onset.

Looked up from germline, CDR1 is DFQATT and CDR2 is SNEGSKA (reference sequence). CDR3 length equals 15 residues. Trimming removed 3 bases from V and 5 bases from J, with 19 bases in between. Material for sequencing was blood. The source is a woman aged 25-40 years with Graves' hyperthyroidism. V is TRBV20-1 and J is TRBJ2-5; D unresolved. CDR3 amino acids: CSARTAQRRRETQYF. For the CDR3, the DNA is TGCAGTGCTAGGACTGCCCAGAGGAGAAGGGAGACCCAGTACTTC.